This is a list of T cell receptor beta chains from one sample in a study of T cells after yellow fever vaccination. TCRdb analysed the 5' RACE reads with MiXCR anew, one entry per CDR3 protein. The sample includes over 300,000 distinct CDR3 sequences, around 7.3% of them seen just once. The sequencing used PBMCs, collected around 45 days after the first yellow fever vaccination. The receptor source for this set is a man between 18 and 29 years old who received the YFV17D yellow fever vaccine. CDR3s include the opening cysteine and the closing phenylalanine or tryptophan. The order of the fields is D gene, clone size, J gene, V gene, CDR3 protein, CDR3 DNA. A D gene is named only where the DNA matches it firmly. Size is stated for part of the rows, as once, few or many counts, or as a class when the clone is expanded.

.	few	TRBJ2-4	TRBV5-1	CASSPQGNIQYF	TGCGCCAGCAGCCCCCAGGGAAACATTCAGTACTTC
.	many	TRBJ2-4	TRBV7-3	CASSLGTGDIQYF	TGTGCCAGCAGCTTGGGAACCGGGGACATTCAGTACTTC
TRBD1	.	TRBJ2-7	TRBV29-1	CSVARTGVYEQYF	TGCAGCGTTGCAAGGACAGGGGTCTACGAGCAGTACTTC
.	.	TRBJ2-1	TRBV11-2	CASSLDRILVKREQFF	TGTGCCAGCAGCTTAGATCGTATATTAGTTAAGCGGGAGCAGTTCTTC
.	few	TRBJ2-3	TRBV20-1	CSARDVERPSTDTQYF	TGCAGTGCTAGAGATGTAGAGCGGCCTAGCACAGATACGCAGTATTTT
.	few	TRBJ2-1	TRBV6-5	CASSYSRRVLSEQFF	TGTGCCAGCAGTTACTCGAGACGGGTCCTCTCTGAGCAGTTCTTC
.	.	TRBJ2-1	TRBV7-9	CASSFPGRTNEQFF	TGTGCCAGCAGCTTCCCCGGCCGTACCAATGAGCAGTTCTTC
.	few	TRBJ2-1	TRBV20-1	CSARGAPSEQFF	TGCAGTGCTAGAGGGGCCCCGTCGGAGCAGTTCTTC
TRBD1	many	TRBJ2-7	TRBV5-1	CASSLRTGQGYEQYF	TGCGCCAGCAGCTTGCGGACGGGACAGGGATACGAGCAGTACTTC
.	.	TRBJ1-1	TRBV5-1	CASRGDTGVTEAFF	TGCGCCAGCAGGGGTGACACCGGGGTCACTGAAGCTTTCTTT
.	.	TRBJ1-2	TRBV20-1	CSALDGLVGYTF	TGCAGTGCACTTGACGGCCTCGTGGGCTACACCTTC
.	.	TRBJ1-1	TRBV28	CASIDGEAFF	TGTGCCAGCATCGACGGTGAAGCTTTCTTT
TRBD1	many	TRBJ2-1	TRBV7-2	CASSRDRDRANEQFF	TGTGCCAGCAGCCGTGACCGGGACAGGGCCAATGAGCAGTTCTTC